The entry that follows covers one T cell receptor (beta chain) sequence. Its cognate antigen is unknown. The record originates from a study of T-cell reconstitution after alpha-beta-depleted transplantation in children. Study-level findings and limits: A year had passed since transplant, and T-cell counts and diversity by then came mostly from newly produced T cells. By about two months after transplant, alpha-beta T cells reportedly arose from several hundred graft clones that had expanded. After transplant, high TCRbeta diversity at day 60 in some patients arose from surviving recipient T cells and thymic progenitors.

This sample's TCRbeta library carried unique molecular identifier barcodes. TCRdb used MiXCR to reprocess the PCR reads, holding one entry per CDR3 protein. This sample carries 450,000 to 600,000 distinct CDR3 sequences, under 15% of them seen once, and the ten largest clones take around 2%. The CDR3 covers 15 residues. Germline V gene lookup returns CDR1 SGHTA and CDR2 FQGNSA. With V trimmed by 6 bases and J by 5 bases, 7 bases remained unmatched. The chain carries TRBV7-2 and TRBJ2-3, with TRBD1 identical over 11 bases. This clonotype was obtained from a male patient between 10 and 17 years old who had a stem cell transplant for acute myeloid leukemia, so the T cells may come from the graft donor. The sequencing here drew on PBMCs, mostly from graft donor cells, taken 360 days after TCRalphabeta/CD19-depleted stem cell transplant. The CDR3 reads CASSLGQGEGDTQYF. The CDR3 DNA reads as TGTGCCAGCAGTTTGGGACAGGGGGAGGGAGATACGCAGTATTTT.